This T cell receptor (beta chain) appears in the sequencing data of a study of technical replicates of blood from a few donors. Generated by immunoSEQ multiplex PCR, the TCRdb table keeps only in-frame clones and is missing some. Seen here are over 50,000 clones, roughly 86% observed once, and the top ten hold roughly 5%. Germline-derived CDR1 and CDR2 are ENHRY and SYGVKD. CDR3 length equals 18 residues. Trimming at V came to 10 bases and at J to 0 bases, leaving 15 bases not matched to a gene. The TCR sequence derives from a human donor in good health. Some clones in this sample may be carry-over from other donors' samples. Source material: PBMCs. The J gene is TRBJ2-1, the V gene TRBV10-3; 10 bases align to TRBD2. CDR3 amino acids: CASHPGLAPRSSYNEQFF. The CDR3 DNA follows: TGTGCCAGCCATCCGGGACTAGCGCCACGCAGCTCCTACAATGAGCAGTTCTTC.